Listed below are T cell receptor beta chains from one sample, sequenced in a study of immune evolution from preneoplasia to lung adenocarcinoma. Clones were sequenced by immunoSEQ multiplex PCR, and TCRdb holds only the in-frame ones, with some missing. Counted here are around 4,500 clones, approximately 82% occurring once; the ten biggest clones make up about 9%. Sequencing input: FFPE lung adenocarcinoma in situ tissue. The origin of the receptors is a person aged 70 to 80 with lung adenocarcinoma. CDR3s include the opening cysteine and the closing phenylalanine or tryptophan. Fields, in order: J gene, D gene, clone size, V gene, CDR3 protein, CDR3 DNA. The D gene is left open where the match is weak. Not every row has a clone size; where given, it reads once, few, many or a size class.

>TRBJ2-5|-|-|TRBV5-1
CASSLAVPEETQYF
TGCGCCAGCAGCTTGGCTGTCCCGGAAGAGACCCAGTACTTC
>TRBJ1-4|TRBD1|-|TRBV10-2
CASRRQGTNEKLFF
TGCGCCAGCAGAAGACAGGGGACGAATGAAAAACTGTTTTTT
>TRBJ1-4|-|-|TRBV5-1
CASQLGANEKLFF
TGCGCCAGTCAGCTGGGGGCCAATGAAAAACTGTTTTTT
>TRBJ1-2|-|-|TRBV5-4
CASSSDSNYGYTF
TGTGCCAGCAGCTCCGATTCAAACTATGGCTACACCTTC
>TRBJ2-1|TRBD1|-|TRBV29-1
CSVEGKGQGRYNEQFF
TGCAGCGTTGAAGGCAAAGGACAGGGGAGGTACAATGAGCAGTTCTTC
>TRBJ2-1|-|-|TRBV27
CASREFGNEQFF
TGTGCCAGCAGAGAGTTTGGCAATGAGCAGTTCTTC
>TRBJ1-1|-|-|TRBV18
CASSPQSIMNTEAFF
TGTGCCAGCTCACCGCAATCCATAATGAACACTGAAGCTTTCTTT
>TRBJ2-2|-|-|TRBV7-9
CASSLDGGAGELFF
TGTGCCAGCAGCTTAGATGGCGGAGCCGGGGAGCTGTTTTTT
>TRBJ2-7|TRBD2|few|TRBV27
CASSFGGLARNYEQYF
TGTGCCAGCAGTTTTGGGGGACTAGCGAGAAACTACGAGCAGTACTTC
>TRBJ1-1|TRBD1|-|TRBV7-9
CASSSNIQGYTEAFF
TGTGCCAGCAGCTCAAATATACAGGGGTACACTGAAGCTTTCTTT
>TRBJ1-1|-|once|TRBV28
CASSLEAHSQRNTEAFF
TGTGCCAGCAGTTTAGAGGCCCATAGTCAGAGGAACACTGAAGCTTTCTTT
>TRBJ1-4|TRBD1|-|TRBV5-5
CASSPLAGGFEKLFF
TGTGCCAGCAGCCCCCTTGCAGGGGGTTTTGAAAAACTGTTTTTT
>TRBJ1-1|-|-|TRBV11-3
CASSHRGGGEAFF
TGTGCCAGCTCTCATCGCGGGGGGGGTGAAGCTTTCTTT
>TRBJ2-1|-|-|TRBV21-1
CASSKGGGMGYNEQFF
TGTGCCAGCAGCAAAGGTGGGGGAATGGGCTACAATGAGCAGTTCTTC
>TRBJ1-4|TRBD1|few|TRBV5-1
CASSVIPGQGEKLFF
TGCGCCAGCAGCGTAATTCCGGGACAGGGGGAAAAACTGTTTTTT
>TRBJ1-1|-|-|TRBV5-1
CASSQGNTEAFF
TGCGCCAGCAGTCAGGGCAACACTGAAGCTTTCTTT
>TRBJ1-1|-|-|TRBV27
CASRGPLREKAFF
TGTGCCAGCAGAGGCCCCTTGAGGGAAAAAGCTTTCTTT
>TRBJ1-5|TRBD1|-|TRBV11-2
CASSFGQGRGQPQHF
TGTGCCAGCAGCTTCGGACAGGGAAGAGGTCAGCCCCAGCATTTT
>TRBJ2-2|-|-|TRBV2
CASMFANTGELFF
TGTGCCAGCATGTTCGCGAACACCGGGGAGCTGTTTTTT
>TRBJ1-3|-|-|TRBV11-1
CASSSDVYSGNTIYF
TGTGCCAGCAGTTCGGACGTGTACTCTGGAAACACCATATATTTT
>TRBJ2-3|TRBD2|-|TRBV5-1
CASSLGTSGGMRYF
TGCGCCAGCAGCCTGGGGACTAGCGGGGGTATGAGGTATTTT
>TRBJ2-7|TRBD2|-|TRBV28
CASSSGLAGVISYEQYF
TGTGCCAGCAGTTCGGGACTAGCGGGAGTCATCTCCTACGAGCAGTACTTC